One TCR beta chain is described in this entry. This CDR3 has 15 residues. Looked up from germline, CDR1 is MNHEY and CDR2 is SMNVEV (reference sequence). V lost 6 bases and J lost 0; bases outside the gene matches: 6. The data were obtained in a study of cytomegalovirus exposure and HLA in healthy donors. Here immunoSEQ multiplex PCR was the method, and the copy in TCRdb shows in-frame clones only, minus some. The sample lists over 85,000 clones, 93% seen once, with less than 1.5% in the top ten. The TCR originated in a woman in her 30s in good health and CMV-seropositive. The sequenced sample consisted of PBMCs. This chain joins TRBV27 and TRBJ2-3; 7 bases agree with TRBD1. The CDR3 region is CASSPGTASTDTQYF. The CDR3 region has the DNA TGTGCCAGCAGCCCCGGGACAGCTAGCACAGATACGCAGTATTTT.